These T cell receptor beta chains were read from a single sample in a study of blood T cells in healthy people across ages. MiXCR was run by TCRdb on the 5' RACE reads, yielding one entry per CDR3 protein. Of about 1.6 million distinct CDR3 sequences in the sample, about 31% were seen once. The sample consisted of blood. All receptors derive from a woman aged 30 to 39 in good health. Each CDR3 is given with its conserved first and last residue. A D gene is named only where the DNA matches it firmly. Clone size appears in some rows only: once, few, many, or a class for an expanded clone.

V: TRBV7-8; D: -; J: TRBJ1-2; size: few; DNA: TGTGCCAGCAGCTTTTTACCCGCCGGGGATGGCTACACCTTC; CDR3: CASSFLPAGDGYTF
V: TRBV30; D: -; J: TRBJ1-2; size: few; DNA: TGTGCCTGGAGTGTTGTGACGGACTATGGCTACACCTTC; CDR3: CAWSVVTDYGYTF
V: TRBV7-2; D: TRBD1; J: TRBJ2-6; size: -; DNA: TGTGCCAGCCGCACAGGGGGCGCTGGGGCCAACGTCCTGACTTTC; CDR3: CASRTGGAGANVLTF
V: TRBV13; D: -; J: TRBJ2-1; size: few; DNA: TGTGCCAGCAGCTATACGACAGTCTCCTACAATGAGCAGTTCTTC; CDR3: CASSYTTVSYNEQFF
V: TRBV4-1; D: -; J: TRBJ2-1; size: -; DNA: TGCGCCAGCAGCTCCCGTGGTCGGACAACCTACAATGAGCAGTTCTTC; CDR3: CASSSRGRTTYNEQFF
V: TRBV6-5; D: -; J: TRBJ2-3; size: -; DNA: TGTGCCAGCAGTCCCCCCGGAAGCAAAGATACGCAGTATTTT; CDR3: CASSPPGSKDTQYF
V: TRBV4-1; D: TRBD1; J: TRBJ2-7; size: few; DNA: TGCGCCAGCAGCCAACTCCCCGGACAGGACGAGCAGTACTTC; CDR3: CASSQLPGQDEQYF
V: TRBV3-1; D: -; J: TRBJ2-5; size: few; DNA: TGTGCCAGCAGCCCGAATGAGGGGGGAGAGACCCAGTACTTC; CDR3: CASSPNEGGETQYF
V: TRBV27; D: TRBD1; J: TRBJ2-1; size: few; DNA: TGTGCCAGCAGTTCCCGCGACAGGGCCCCCTACAATGAGCAGTTCTTC; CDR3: CASSSRDRAPYNEQFF
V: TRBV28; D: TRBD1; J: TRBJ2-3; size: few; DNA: TGTGCCAGCAGTTCAACTCTCCCCTCCGGGACAGACGTCTTTAGCACAGATACGCAGTATTTT; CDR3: CASSSTLPSGTDVFSTDTQYF
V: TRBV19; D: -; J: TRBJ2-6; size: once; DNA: TGTGCCAGTACTGACCTCTCTGGGGCCAACGTCCTGACTTTC; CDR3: CASTDLSGANVLTF
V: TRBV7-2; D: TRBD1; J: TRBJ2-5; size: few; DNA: TGTGCCAGCAGCTTAGAACCGGGACAGAAGACCCAGTACTTC; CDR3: CASSLEPGQKTQYF
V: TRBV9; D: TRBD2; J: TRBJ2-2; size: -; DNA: TGTGCCAGCAGCGTAGGACTAGCGGGGGCCACCGGGGAGCTGTTTTTT; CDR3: CASSVGLAGATGELFF
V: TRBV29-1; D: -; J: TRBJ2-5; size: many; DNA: TGCAGCGTTGAAGAATTGGCCGGGGAGACCCAGTACTTC; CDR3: CSVEELAGETQYF
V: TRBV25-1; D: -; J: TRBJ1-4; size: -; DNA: TGTGCCAGCAGTGAGGGTGGGACCCGAGAGGAAAAACTGTTTTTT; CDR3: CASSEGGTREEKLFF
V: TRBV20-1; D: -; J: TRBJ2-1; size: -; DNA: TGCAGTGCTATTCTAGGCCTTGAGCAGTTCTTC; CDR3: CSAILGLEQFF
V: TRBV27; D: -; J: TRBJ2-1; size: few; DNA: TGTGCCAGCAGTTCCCCTTTAGCGAGCTCCTACAATGAGCAGTTCTTC; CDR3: CASSSPLASSYNEQFF
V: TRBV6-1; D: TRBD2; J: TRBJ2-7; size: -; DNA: TGTGCCAGCATCCGCGGGGGTCACGGCTACGAGCAGTACTTC; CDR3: CASIRGGHGYEQYF
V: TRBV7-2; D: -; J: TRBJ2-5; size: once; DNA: TGTGCCAGCAGCCCGCGAAGTCCGAGGAGGCCGACCCAGTACTTC; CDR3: CASSPRSPRRPTQYF
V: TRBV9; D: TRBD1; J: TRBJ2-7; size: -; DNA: TGTGCCAGCAGCGTAGCCTGGGGGGACAGGGACTCCGAGCAGTACTTC; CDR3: CASSVAWGDRDSEQYF
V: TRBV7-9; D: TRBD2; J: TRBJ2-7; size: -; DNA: TGTGCCGTTCGCGGGGGACCCAGCTCCTACGAGCAGTACTTC; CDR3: CAVRGGPSSYEQYF
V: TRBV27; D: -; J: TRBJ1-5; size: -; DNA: TGTGCCAGCAGTTTAGACGGGGCCCTCAATCAGCCCCAGCATTTT; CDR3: CASSLDGALNQPQHF
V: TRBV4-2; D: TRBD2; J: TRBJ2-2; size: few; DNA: TGTGCCAGCAGCCTTCTAAGGGAGGGCCCCACCGGGGAGCTGTTTTTT; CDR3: CASSLLREGPTGELFF
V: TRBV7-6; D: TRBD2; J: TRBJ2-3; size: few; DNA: TGTGCCAGCAGCCCCAGGCCAGCGGGGGCATTCACAGATACGCAGTATTTT; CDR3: CASSPRPAGAFTDTQYF
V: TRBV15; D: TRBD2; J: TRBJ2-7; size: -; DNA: TGTGCCACCAGCAGAGGGTTAGCGGGAGGTTACGAGCAGTACTTC; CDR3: CATSRGLAGGYEQYF
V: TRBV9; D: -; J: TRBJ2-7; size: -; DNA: TGTGTCAGCAGCCCAAGCCCCCCGGGGAACTCCTACGAGCAGTACTTC; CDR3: CVSSPSPPGNSYEQYF
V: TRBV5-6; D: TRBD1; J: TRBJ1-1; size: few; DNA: TGTGCCAGCAGAATAACAGGGGGCGGAGAAAACACTGAAGCTTTCTTT; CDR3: CASRITGGGENTEAFF
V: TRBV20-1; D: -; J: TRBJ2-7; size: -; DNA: TGCAGTGCTAGAGGGCGGAGATACTACGAGCAGTACTTC; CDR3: CSARGRRYYEQYF
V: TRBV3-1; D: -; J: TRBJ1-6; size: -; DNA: TGTGCCAGCAGCCGGGACAATAATTCACCCCTCCACTTT; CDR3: CASSRDNNSPLHF
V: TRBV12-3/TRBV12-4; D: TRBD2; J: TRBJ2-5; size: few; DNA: TGTGCCAGCAGTTTAGCGAGAGGACTAGCGGGGGAAGGGACCCAGTACTTC; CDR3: CASSLARGLAGEGTQYF
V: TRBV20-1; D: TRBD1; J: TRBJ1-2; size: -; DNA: TGCAGTTACAGGGGCTATGGCTACACCTTC; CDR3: CSYRGYGYTF
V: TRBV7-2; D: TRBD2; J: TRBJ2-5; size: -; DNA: TGTGCCAGCAGCACCCAAGGACTAGGCGGGACCCAGTACTTC; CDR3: CASSTQGLGGTQYF
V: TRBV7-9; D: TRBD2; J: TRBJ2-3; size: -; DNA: TGTGCCAGCAGCTTAGCCGGCGGGAGCTGGGGAGATACGCAGTATTTT; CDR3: CASSLAGGSWGDTQYF
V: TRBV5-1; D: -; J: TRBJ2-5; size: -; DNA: TGCGCCAGCAGCAATAGGTCACAAGGGGGGACCCAGTACTTC; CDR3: CASSNRSQGGTQYF
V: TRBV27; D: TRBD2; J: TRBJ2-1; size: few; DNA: TGTGCCAGCAGTTTAGGAGTAGCGGGGGGGCAGGGTGAGCAGTTCTTC; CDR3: CASSLGVAGGQGEQFF
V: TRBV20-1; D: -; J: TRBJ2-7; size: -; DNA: TGCAGTGCTCTCCCTGGGGGGATGAAATACGAGCAGTACTTC; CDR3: CSALPGGMKYEQYF
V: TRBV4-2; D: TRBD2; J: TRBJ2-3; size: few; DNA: TGTGCCAGCAGCCAAGAGGGCGGGAGGGCCGCCACAGATACGCAGTATTTT; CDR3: CASSQEGGRAATDTQYF
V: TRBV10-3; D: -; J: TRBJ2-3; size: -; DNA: TGTGCCATCAGTAGTTACGGCGATACGCAGTATTTT; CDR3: CAISSYGDTQYF
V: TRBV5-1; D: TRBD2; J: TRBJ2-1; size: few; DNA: TGCGCCAGCAGATTAAACAGCAGGGCGGGGGGCGAGAATGAGCAGTTCTTC; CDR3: CASRLNSRAGGENEQFF
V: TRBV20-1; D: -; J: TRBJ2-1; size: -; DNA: TGCAGTGCTAGGGGGGGAAGCAGAGAGTTCTTC; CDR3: CSARGGSREFF
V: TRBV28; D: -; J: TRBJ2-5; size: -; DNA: TGTGCCAGCAGTTTATCTGGCAGGGTGCGGGAGACCCAGTACTTC; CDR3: CASSLSGRVRETQYF
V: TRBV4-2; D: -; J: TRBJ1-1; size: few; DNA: TGTGCCAGCAGCCCAAGTTTACAGGGAGAGGACGCTGAAGCTTTCTTT; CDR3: CASSPSLQGEDAEAFF
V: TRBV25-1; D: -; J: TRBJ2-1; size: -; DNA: TGTGCCAGCACCAGGAACTACAATGAGCAGTTCTTC; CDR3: CASTRNYNEQFF
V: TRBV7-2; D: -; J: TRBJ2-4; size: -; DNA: TGTGCCAGCAGCTTTTCTAGCGTAGTTACCAAAAACATTCAGTACTTC; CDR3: CASSFSSVVTKNIQYF
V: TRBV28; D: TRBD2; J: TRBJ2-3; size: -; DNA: TGTGCCAGCAGGGGGGACTGGCGGGAGACCGATACGCAGTATTTT; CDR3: CASRGDWRETDTQYF
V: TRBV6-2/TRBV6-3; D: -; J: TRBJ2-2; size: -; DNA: TGTGCCAGCAGTTACTCGGCCGGTATAGCCGGGGAGCTGTTTTTT; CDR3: CASSYSAGIAGELFF
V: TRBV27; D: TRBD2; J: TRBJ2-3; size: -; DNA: TGTGCCAGCAGACCAGGACTAGCCCCAGATACGCAGTATTTT; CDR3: CASRPGLAPDTQYF
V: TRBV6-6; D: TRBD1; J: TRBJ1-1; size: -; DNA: TGTGCCAGCACTCGGGACAGACTTAACACTGAAGCTTTCTTT; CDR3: CASTRDRLNTEAFF
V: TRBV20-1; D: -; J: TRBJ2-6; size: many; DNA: TGCAGTGCTAGTCGCTCTGGGGCCAACGTCCTGACTTTC; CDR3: CSASRSGANVLTF
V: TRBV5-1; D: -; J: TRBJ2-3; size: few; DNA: TGCGCCAGCAGCTTGGGGGGCGCGGCCCCAGATACGCAGTATTTT; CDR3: CASSLGGAAPDTQYF
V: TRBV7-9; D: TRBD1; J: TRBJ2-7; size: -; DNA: TGTGCCAGCAGCGCCGACGGGACAGGGGGCGCCGAGCAGTACTTC; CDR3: CASSADGTGGAEQYF
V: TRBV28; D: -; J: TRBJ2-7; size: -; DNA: TGCGCCAGCAGCTTCAGTTGGAGACAAAACTACAAGCAGTACTTC; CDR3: CASSFSWRQNYKQYF
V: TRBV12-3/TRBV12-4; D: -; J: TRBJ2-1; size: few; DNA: TGTGCCAGCAGTTACTGGACTAACTCCTACAATGAGCAGTTCTTC; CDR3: CASSYWTNSYNEQFF
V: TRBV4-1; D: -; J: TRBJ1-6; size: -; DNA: TGCGCCAGCAGCGAACAGGGTTCCTATAATTCACCCCTCCACTTT; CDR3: CASSEQGSYNSPLHF
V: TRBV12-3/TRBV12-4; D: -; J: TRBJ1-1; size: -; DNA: TGTGCCAGCAGTACCCACGAGGACACTGAAGCTTTCTTT; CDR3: CASSTHEDTEAFF